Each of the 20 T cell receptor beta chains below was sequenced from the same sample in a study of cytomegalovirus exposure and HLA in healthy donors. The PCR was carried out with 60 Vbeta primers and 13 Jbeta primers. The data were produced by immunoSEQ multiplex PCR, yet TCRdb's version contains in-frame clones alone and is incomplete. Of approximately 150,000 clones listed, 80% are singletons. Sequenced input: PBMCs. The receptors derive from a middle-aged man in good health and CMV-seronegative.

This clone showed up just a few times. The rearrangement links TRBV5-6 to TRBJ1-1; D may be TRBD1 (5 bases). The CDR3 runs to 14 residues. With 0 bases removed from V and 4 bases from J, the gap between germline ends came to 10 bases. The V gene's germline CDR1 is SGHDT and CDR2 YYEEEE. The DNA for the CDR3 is TGTGCCAGCAGCTTGGTGGGGCTTGGCACTGAAGCTTTCTTT. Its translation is CASSLVGLGTEAFF.

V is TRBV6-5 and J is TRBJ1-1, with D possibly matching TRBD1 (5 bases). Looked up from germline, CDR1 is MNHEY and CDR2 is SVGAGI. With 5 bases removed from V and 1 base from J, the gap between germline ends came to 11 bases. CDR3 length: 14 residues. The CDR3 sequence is CASSQGSPNTEAFF. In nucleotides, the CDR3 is TGTGCCAGCAGTCAGGGCAGCCCGAACACTGAAGCTTTCTTT.

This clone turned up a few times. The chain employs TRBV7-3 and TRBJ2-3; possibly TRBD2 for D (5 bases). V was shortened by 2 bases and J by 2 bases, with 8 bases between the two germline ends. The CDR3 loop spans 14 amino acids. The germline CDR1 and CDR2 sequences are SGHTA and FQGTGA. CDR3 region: CASSLRRDTDTQYF. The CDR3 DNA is TGTGCCAGCAGCTTACGTCGGGACACAGATACGCAGTATTTT.

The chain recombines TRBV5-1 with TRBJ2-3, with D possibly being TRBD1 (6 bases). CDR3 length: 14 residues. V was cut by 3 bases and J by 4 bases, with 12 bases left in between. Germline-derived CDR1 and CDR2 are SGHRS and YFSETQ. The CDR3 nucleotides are TGCGCCAGCAGCTCAGGACAGTACCCAGATACGCAGTATTTT. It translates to CASSSGQYPDTQYF.

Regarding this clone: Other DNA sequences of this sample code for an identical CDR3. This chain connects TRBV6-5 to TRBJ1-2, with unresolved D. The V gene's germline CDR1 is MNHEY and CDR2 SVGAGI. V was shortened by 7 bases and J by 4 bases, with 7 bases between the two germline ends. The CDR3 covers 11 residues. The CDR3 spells CASMAGYGYTF. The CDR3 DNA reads TGTGCCAGCATGGCGGGCTATGGCTACACCTTC.

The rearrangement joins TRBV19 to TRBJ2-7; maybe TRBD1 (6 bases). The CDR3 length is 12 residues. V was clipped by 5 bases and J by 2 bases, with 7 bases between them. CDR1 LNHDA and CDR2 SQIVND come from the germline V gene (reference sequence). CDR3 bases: TGTGCCAGTAGTGACAGGACCTACGAGCAGTACTTC. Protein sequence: CASSDRTYEQYF.

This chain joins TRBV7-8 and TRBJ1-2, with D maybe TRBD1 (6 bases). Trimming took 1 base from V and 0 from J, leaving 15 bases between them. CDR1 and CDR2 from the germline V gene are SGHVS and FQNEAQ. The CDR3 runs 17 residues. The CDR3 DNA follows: TGTGCCAGCAGCTTAGAGGGTGGAGGGGGGGCTAACTATGGCTACACCTTC. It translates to CASSLEGGGGANYGYTF. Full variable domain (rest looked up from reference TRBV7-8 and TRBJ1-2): GAGVSQSPRYKVAKRGQDVALRCDPISGHVSLFWYQQALGQGPEFLTYFQNEAQLDKSGLPSDRFFAERPEGSVSTLKIQRTQQEDSAVYLCASSLEGGGGANYGYTFGSGTRLTVV.

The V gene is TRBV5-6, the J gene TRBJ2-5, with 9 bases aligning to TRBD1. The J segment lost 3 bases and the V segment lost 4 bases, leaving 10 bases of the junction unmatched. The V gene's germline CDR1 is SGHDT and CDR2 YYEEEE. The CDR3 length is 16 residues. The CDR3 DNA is TGTGCCAGCAGCCTCAGGACAGGGGTTGCTAAAGAGACCCAGTACTTC. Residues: CASSLRTGVAKETQYF.

CDR3 region: CASSPTSTISYEQYF. The CDR3 DNA sequence: TGTGCCAGCAGTCCGACAAGTACGATCTCCTACGAGCAGTACTTC. The V gene is TRBV28, the J gene TRBJ2-7; D unresolved. The CDR3 length is 15 residues. Germline CDR1 is MDHEN and CDR2 is SYDVKM. V gave up 5 bases and J gave up 0 bases, with 14 bases separating them.

Here the CDR3 DNA reads TGTGCCAGCAGTTACGGCGGCAGCTTGAACACTGAAGCTTTCTTT. It yields the protein CASSYGGSLNTEAFF. V and J are TRBV6-5 and TRBJ1-1; D is unresolved. CDR3 size: 15 residues. With 2 bases removed from V and 0 bases from J, the gap between germline ends came to 10 bases. The V gene's germline CDR1 is MNHEY and CDR2 SVGAGI.

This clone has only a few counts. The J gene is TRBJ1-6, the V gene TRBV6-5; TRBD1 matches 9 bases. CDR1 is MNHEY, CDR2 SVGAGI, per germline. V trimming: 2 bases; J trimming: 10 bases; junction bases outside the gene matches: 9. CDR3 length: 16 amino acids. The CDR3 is CASSYTGTGLFSPLHF. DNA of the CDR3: TGTGCCAGCAGTTACACGGGGACAGGGCTATTCTCACCCCTCCACTTT.

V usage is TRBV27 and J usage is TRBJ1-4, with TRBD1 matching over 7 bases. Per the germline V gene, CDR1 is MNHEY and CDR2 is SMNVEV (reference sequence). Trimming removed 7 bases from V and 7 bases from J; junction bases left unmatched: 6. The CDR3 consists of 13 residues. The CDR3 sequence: CASTRQGAEKLFF. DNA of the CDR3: TGTGCCAGCACGAGACAGGGCGCTGAAAAACTGTTTTTT. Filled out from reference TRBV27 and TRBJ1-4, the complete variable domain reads EAQVTQNPRYLITVTGKKLTVTCSQNMNHEYMSWYRQDPGLGLRQIYYSMNVEVTDKGDVPEGYKVSRKEKRNFPLILESPSPNQTSLYFCASTRQGAEKLFFGSGTQLSVL.

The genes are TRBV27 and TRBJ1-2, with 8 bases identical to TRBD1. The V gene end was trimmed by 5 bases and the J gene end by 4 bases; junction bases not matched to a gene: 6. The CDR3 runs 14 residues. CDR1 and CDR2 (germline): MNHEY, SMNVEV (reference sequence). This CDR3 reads CASSPNRGAYGYTF. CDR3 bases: TGTGCCAGCAGTCCCAACAGGGGGGCCTATGGCTACACCTTC.

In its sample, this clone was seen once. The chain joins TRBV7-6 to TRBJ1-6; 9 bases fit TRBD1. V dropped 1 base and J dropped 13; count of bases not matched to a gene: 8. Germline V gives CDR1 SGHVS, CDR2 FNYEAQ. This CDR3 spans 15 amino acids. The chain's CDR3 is CASSLEGTGRPPLHF. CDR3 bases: TGTGCCAGCAGCTTAGAAGGGACAGGGAGACCTCCCCTCCACTTT.

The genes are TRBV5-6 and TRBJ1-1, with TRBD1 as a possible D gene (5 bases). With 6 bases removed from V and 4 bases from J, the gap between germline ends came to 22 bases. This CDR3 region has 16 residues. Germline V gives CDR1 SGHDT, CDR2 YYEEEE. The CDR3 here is CASTPSRGRNPTEAFF. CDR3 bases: TGTGCCAGCACCCCCTCACGGGGGAGAAACCCCACTGAAGCTTTCTTT.

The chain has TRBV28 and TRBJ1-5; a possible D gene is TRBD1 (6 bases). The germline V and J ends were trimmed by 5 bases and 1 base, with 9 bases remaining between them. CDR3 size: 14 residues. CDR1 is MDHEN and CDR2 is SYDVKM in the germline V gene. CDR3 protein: CASSATGSNQPQHF. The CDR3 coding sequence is TGTGCCAGCAGTGCGACAGGCAGCAATCAGCCCCAGCATTTT.

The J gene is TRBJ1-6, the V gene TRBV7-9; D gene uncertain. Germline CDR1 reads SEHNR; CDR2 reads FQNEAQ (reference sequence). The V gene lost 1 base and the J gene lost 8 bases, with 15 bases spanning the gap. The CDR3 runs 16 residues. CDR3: CASSLEAGWLDSPLHF. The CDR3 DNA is TGTGCCAGCAGCTTAGAGGCGGGGTGGTTAGATTCACCCCTCCACTTT.

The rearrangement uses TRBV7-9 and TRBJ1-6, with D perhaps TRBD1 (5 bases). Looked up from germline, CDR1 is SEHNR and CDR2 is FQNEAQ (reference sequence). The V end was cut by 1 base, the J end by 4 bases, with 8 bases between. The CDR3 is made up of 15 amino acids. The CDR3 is CASSLDKGYNSPLHF. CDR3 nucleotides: TGTGCCAGCAGCTTAGATAAGGGGTATAATTCACCCCTCCACTTT.

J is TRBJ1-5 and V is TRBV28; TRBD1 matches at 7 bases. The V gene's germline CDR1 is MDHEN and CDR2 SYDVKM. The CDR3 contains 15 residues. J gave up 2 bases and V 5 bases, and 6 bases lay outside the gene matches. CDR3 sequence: CASSRGTARNQPQHF. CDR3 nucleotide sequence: TGTGCCAGCAGTCGCGGGACAGCTCGCAATCAGCCCCAGCATTTT.

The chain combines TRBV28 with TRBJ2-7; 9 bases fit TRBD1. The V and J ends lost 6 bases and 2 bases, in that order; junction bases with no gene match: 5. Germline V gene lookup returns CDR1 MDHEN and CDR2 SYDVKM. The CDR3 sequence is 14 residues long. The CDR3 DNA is TGTGCCAGCAGCGGGACAGGGACTACCTACGAGCAGTACTTC. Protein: CASSGTGTTYEQYF.